This T cell receptor (beta chain) was sequenced during a study of shared clonotypes between healthy human individuals. Germline assignment: CDR1 SGHVS and CDR2 FQNEAQ. The CDR3 covers 14 residues. Trimming took off 5 bases at V and 2 bases at J, with 12 bases between the two ends. Findings and caveats of the study: Incompleteness in sorted-subset sequencing, despite large depth, was shown by rarefaction.

On this clone: Antigen unknown.

Per the authors' pipeline: Without quality scores, immunoSEQ junctional reads could not be filtered like full-length reads. Clones were sequenced by immunoSEQ multiplex PCR, and TCRdb holds only the in-frame ones, with some missing. The DNA gave D and trimming, while V, J and clone size come from that table. The table lists more than 1,200,000 clones, roughly 98.5% of them singletons, with roughly 0.35% in the top ten. This clonotype originated in a man aged 25 to 40 in good health. The chain employs TRBV7-8 and TRBJ1-1, with D unresolved. Sequenced sample: naive CD4+ T cells sorted from blood. Subset described: CD45RA+ positively selected. The CDR3 protein is CASSIGSRNTEAFF. For the CDR3, the DNA is TGTGCCAGCAGCATCGGATCCAGAAACACTGAAGCTTTCTTT.